Following are 23 T cell receptor beta chains from one sample sequenced in a study of T-cell memory formation after mild COVID-19. TCRdb processed the 5' RACE reads anew with MiXCR; each CDR3 protein has one entry. The top ten clones hold around 12% of a sample with under 650,000 distinct CDR3 sequences, about a sixth of them seen once. Sequenced: PBMCs or a T cell subset sorted from them (not recorded which). The source of these receptors is an adult woman who had mild COVID-19 (a few samples of this study predate the infection). Cell type and time point are not known.

This clonotype has ten or more counts. The chain carries TRBV20-1 and TRBJ2-2; D perhaps matches TRBD1 (5 bases). This CDR3 contains 14 residues. Germline loops: CDR1 DFQATT, CDR2 SNEGSKA (reference sequence). V gave up 5 bases and J gave up 7 bases, with 17 bases separating them. The DNA for the CDR3 is TGCAGTGCTCCCATACCAGGGTTTCACGGGGAGCTGTTTTTT. Its protein is CSAPIPGFHGELFF.

This clonotype was observed a handful of times. The chain combines TRBV6-1 with TRBJ1-5, with D perhaps matching TRBD1 (5 bases). V gave up 7 bases and J gave up 2 bases, with 18 bases separating them. The CDR3 is 16 residues long. Germline V lookup: CDR1 MNHNS, CDR2 SASEGT. The CDR3 reads CASIIGVIDGNQPQHF. The CDR3 DNA reads as TGTGCCAGCATCATAGGGGTAATCGATGGCAATCAGCCCCAGCATTTT.

This clonotype has ten or more counts. The CDR3 sequence: CSSRRGTVGPEAFF. The DNA of the CDR3 is TGCAGCTCCCGCAGGGGAACCGTAGGACCTGAAGCTTTCTTT. V and J are TRBV29-1 and TRBJ1-1; a possible D gene is TRBD1 (6 bases). This CDR3 region has 14 residues. V gave up 8 bases and J gave up 6 bases, with 22 bases separating them. Germline-derived CDR1 and CDR2 are SQVTM and ANQGSEA.

This clonotype was picked up a small number of times. The chain is built from TRBV5-1 and TRBJ2-1; TRBD2 matches 16 bases. There are 18 residues in the CDR3. The ends lost 7 bases at V and 3 bases at J; junction bases unmatched: 10. Germline V gives CDR1 SGHRS, CDR2 YFSETQ. The CDR3 DNA sequence: TGCGCCAGCGGAACGGGACTAGCGGGAGGGCCAGTCTACAATGAGCAGTTCTTC. Translating it yields CASGTGLAGGPVYNEQFF.

The chain recombines TRBV7-2 with TRBJ1-3, with D possibly being TRBD1 (6 bases). The ends were cut back, 5 bases at V and 0 bases at J, with 14 bases in the middle. Per germline, CDR1 SGHTA and CDR2 FQGNSA. The CDR3 is 16 residues long. The CDR3 nucleotides are TGTGCCAGCAGCCCCCGACAGGTTCGCTCTGGAAACACCATATATTTT. Residues: CASSPRQVRSGNTIYF.

The chain recombines TRBV7-2 with TRBJ2-7, with a possible D match to TRBD2 (5 bases). This CDR3 has 13 residues. Germline lookup yields CDR1 SGHTA and CDR2 FQGNSA. V lost 0 bases and J lost 5, with 8 bases in between. DNA for the CDR3: TGTGCCAGCAGCTTAGCGGGAGCAAACGAGCAGTACTTC. Amino acid sequence: CASSLAGANEQYF.

This sequence joins TRBV7-9 and TRBJ2-7; 7 bases match TRBD2. The ends lost 6 bases at V and 2 bases at J; junction bases unmatched: 10. In germline, CDR1 is SEHNR, CDR2 FQNEAQ (reference sequence). The length of the CDR3 is 15 residues. This CDR3 is CASRSGLGIPYEQYF. The CDR3 bases are TGTGCCAGCAGGTCCGGACTAGGGATTCCCTACGAGCAGTACTTC.

The rearrangement uses TRBV4-1 and TRBJ1-4; 7 bases are shared with TRBD1. V was clipped by 4 bases and J by 8 bases; unmatched bases: 10. Germline V gene lookup returns CDR1 MGHRA and CDR2 YSYEKL. The CDR3 sequence is 15 residues long. The CDR3 sequence is CASSRQGSGEEKLFF. The CDR3 DNA reads as TGCGCCAGCAGCCGACAGGGATCAGGGGAGGAAAAACTGTTTTTT.

The chain combines TRBV19 with TRBJ2-3; 7 bases map to TRBD1. The CDR3 totals 16 residues. With 5 bases clipped from V and 6 bases from J, the junction kept 14 bases outside the gene matches. The germline V gene encodes CDR1 LNHDA and CDR2 SQIVND (reference sequence). CDR3 in amino acids: CASSGPHRGGTDTQYF. CDR3 nucleotides: TGTGCCAGTAGTGGACCCCACAGGGGTGGGACGGATACGCAGTATTTT.

The rearrangement joins TRBV5-1 to TRBJ2-3; 13 positions agree with TRBD2. From germline, CDR1 is SGHRS and CDR2 YFSETQ. Losses at the gene ends were 0 bases for V and 3 bases for J; bases not matched to a gene: 4. The CDR3 extends over 17 amino acids. CDR3 DNA: TGCGCCAGCAGCTTGGGACTGGGACTAGCGGGAACAGATACGCAGTATTTT. This sequence encodes CASSLGLGLAGTDTQYF.

In its sample, this clonotype was seen a few times. The rearrangement links TRBV12-3 or TRBV12-4 to TRBJ2-3; TRBD2 agrees at 15 bases. The CDR3 spans 18 residues. Trimming removed 5 bases from V and 2 bases from J; junction bases left unmatched: 8. The CDR3 DNA is TGTGCCAGCAGTCAAGGACTAGCGGGGGGGCTCGACACAGATACGCAGTATTTT. Translating it yields CASSQGLAGGLDTDTQYF.

V usage is TRBV7-2 and J usage is TRBJ2-4; D may be TRBD2 (5 bases). Between the trimmed V and J ends, which lost 7 bases and 1 base, there was a span of 14 bases. Germline V CDR1 and CDR2: SGHTA, FQGNSA. The CDR3 has 15 amino acids. In nucleotides, the CDR3 is TGTGCCAGCATCGAGCGTGGGGAGGCCAAAAACATTCAGTACTTC. It is translated as CASIERGEAKNIQYF.

CDR3 nucleotide sequence: TGTGCCACCAGTGATTCCACCGGGACGTTAACCTACGAGCAGTACTTC. It yields the protein CATSDSTGTLTYEQYF. The chain carries TRBV24-1 and TRBJ2-7, with D possibly called TRBD1 or TRBD2 (5 bases each). Per the germline V gene, CDR1 is KGHDR and CDR2 is SFDVKD. V dropped 2 bases and J dropped 2 bases, with 15 bases sitting between them. CDR3 length: 16 amino acids.

The V gene is TRBV7-9, the J gene TRBJ2-3; D not resolved. The CDR3 has 15 residues. The germline V and J ends were trimmed by 5 bases and 0 bases, with 12 bases remaining between them. Germline lookup yields CDR1 SEHNR and CDR2 FQNEAQ (reference sequence). CDR3 region: CASSGRQVSTDTQYF. The CDR3 DNA reads as TGTGCCAGCAGCGGCCGTCAGGTTAGCACAGATACGCAGTATTTT.

The CDR3 protein is CASSYEGGNEQFF. CDR3 nucleotide sequence: TGTGCCAGCAGTTACGAAGGGGGGAATGAGCAGTTCTTC. V and J are TRBV6-5 and TRBJ2-1; tentatively, D is TRBD1 or TRBD2 (6 bases each). Trimming removed 2 bases at V and 7 bases at J, with 9 bases between. Germline values: CDR1 MNHEY, CDR2 SVGAGI. The length of the CDR3 is 13 residues.

This chain links TRBV3-1 with TRBJ1-1, with D uncertain. The CDR3 has 15 residues. V gave up 1 base and J gave up 1 base, with 10 bases separating them. Germline lookup yields CDR1 LGHDT and CDR2 YNNKEL (reference sequence). The DNA of the CDR3 is TGTGCCAGCAGCCAAGGAGGGAGGCGGAACACTGAAGCTTTCTTT. The encoded protein is CASSQGGRRNTEAFF. Full variable domain (remainder filled in from reference TRBV3-1 and TRBJ1-1): DTAVSQTPKYLVTQMGNDKSIKCEQNLGHDTMYWYKQDSKKFLKIMFSYNNKELIINETVPNRFSPKSPDKAHLNLHINSLELGDSAVYFCASSQGGRRNTEAFFGQGTRLTVV.

This clonotype was observed a few times. V and J are TRBV7-2 and TRBJ2-3, with 9 bases that match TRBD2. The CDR3 runs to 15 residues. Germline V gene data show CDR1 as SGHTA and CDR2 as FQGNSA. V gave up 8 bases and J gave up 5 bases; unmatched junction bases: 11. CDR3 nucleotide sequence: TGTGCCAGCGGACGAACCTTAGCGGGAGAAGATACGCAGTATTTT. Protein sequence: CASGRTLAGEDTQYF.

This clonotype appeared a few times. Here the CDR3 DNA reads TGTGCCACCAGCAGAGTATCGAGGGGGCAAAACGAGCAGTACTTC. It is translated as CATSRVSRGQNEQYF. The chain has TRBV15 and TRBJ2-7; 7 bases line up with TRBD1. V shed 1 base, J shed 5 bases, and the junction held 8 bases outside the gene matches. CDR3 length equals 15 residues. CDR1 LNHNV and CDR2 YYDKDF come from the germline V gene (reference sequence).

This chain joins TRBV12-3 or TRBV12-4 and TRBJ1-2; D is possibly TRBD1 (6 bases). V was pared by 6 bases and J by 4 bases, with 18 bases between. The CDR3 has 15 residues. CDR3 loop: CASSPERQGIYGYTF. In DNA, the CDR3 is TGTGCCAGCAGCCCAGAGCGGCAGGGGATCTATGGCTACACCTTC.

This clonotype came up a few times. The genes are TRBV27 and TRBJ2-7, with D possibly TRBD1 on 6 matching bases. The V gene's germline CDR1 is MNHEY and CDR2 SMNVEV (reference sequence). CDR3 length: 16 amino acids. V lost 5 bases and J lost 3, with 20 bases in between. This chain's CDR3 is CASSPNRRDTLYEQYF. CDR3 nucleotides: TGTGCCAGCAGTCCAAACCGCCGGGACACACTCTACGAGCAGTACTTC.

This clonotype was observed a handful of times. The rearrangement links TRBV30 to TRBJ1-3; unclear D gene. The germline CDR1 and CDR2 sequences are GTSNPN and SVGIG (reference sequence). V lost 7 bases and J lost 0, with 10 bases in between. The CDR3 contains 13 residues. CDR3: CASFGDSGNTIYF. DNA of the CDR3: TGTGCCTCTTTTGGGGACTCTGGAAACACCATATATTTT.

This clonotype was counted at least ten times. The chain is built from TRBV6-2 or TRBV6-3 and TRBJ1-1; 7 bases line up with TRBD1. The germline gives CDR1 MNHEY, CDR2 SVGEGT. The CDR3 is made up of 13 amino acids. Trimming cost V 5 bases and J 2 bases; bases outside gene matches: 2. The CDR3 DNA sequence: TGTGCCAGCAGTGGGACAGTCAACACTGAAGCTTTCTTT. Amino acids: CASSGTVNTEAFF.

This chain uses TRBV2 with TRBJ2-1; maybe TRBD2 (5 bases). The CDR3 sequence is 13 residues long. Germline V gene sequence: CDR1 SNHLY, CDR2 FYNNEI. Trimming removed 7 bases from V and 4 bases from J, with 11 bases in between. The CDR3 loop is CASNGPGYNEQFF. The CDR3 DNA follows: TGTGCCAGCAATGGCCCGGGGTACAATGAGCAGTTCTTC.